These 15 T cell receptor beta chains originate from one sample sequenced in a study of T cells in Graves' hyperthyroidism and ophthalmopathy. Amplified TCR beta CDR3 regions derived from RNA transcripts. Researchers ran a first-round RT-PCR on the TCR CDR3 using the HTBI primer set. MiXCR was run by TCRdb on the multiplex PCR reads, yielding one entry per CDR3 protein. This table has approximately 270,000 distinct CDR3 sequences, 13% to 15% appearing once. The sample consisted of blood. These receptors were obtained from a woman in her forties with Graves' hyperthyroidism that later progressed to Graves' ophthalmopathy.

This clonotype occurred a few times. The V call is TRBV3-1, the J call TRBJ1-4; 7 bases are shared with TRBD1. The germline V gene has CDR1 LGHDT and CDR2 YNNKEL (reference sequence). With V trimmed by 5 bases and J by 0 bases, 6 bases remained unmatched. The length of the CDR3 is 16 residues. CDR3 sequence (DNA): TGTGCCAGCAGCTGGAACAGGGGCACAACTAATGAAAAACTGTTTTTT. It specifies CASSWNRGTTNEKLFF. The full variable domain, in which reference TRBV3-1 and TRBJ1-4 provide the parts outside the CDR3, is DTAVSQTPKYLVTQMGNDKSIKCEQNLGHDTMYWYKQDSKKFLKIMFSYNNKELIINETVPNRFSPKSPDKAHLNLHINSLELGDSAVYFCASSWNRGTTNEKLFFGSGTQLSVL.

At least ten counts were recorded for this clonotype. The chain joins TRBV2 to TRBJ2-7, with 9 bases matching TRBD1. The CDR3 length is 14 residues. The germline gives CDR1 SNHLY, CDR2 FYNNEI. Trimming cost V 6 bases and J 6 bases; bases outside gene matches: 9. CDR3 DNA sequence: TGTGCCAGCAGCCAGGGGGGGACAGGGCGCGAGCAGTACTTC. This encodes CASSQGGTGREQYF.

This clonotype came up many times. V is TRBV28 and J is TRBJ2-4, with D unresolved. Trimming took 9 bases from V and 0 from J, leaving 15 bases between them. CDR1 is MDHEN, CDR2 SYDVKM, per germline. The length of the CDR3 is 15 residues. CDR3 bases: TGTGCCAGTACCCCACATACACTAGCCAAAAACATTCAGTACTTC. This translates into CASTPHTLAKNIQYF.

This clonotype was observed a single time. The chain links TRBV4-1 to TRBJ2-5, with 10 bases identical to TRBD2. The CDR3 spans 17 residues. Germline CDR1 MGHRA, CDR2 YSYEKL. Trimming at V came to 2 bases and at J to 4 bases, leaving 10 bases not matched to a gene. CDR3 nucleotide sequence: TGCGCCAGCAGCCAATTTTCTAGCGGGGGCCTGAGAGAGACCCAGTACTTC. Translating gives CASSQFSSGGLRETQYF.

This clonotype was seen only a few times. The chain couples TRBV13 to TRBJ1-6; 8 nucleotides match TRBD1. The V and J ends lost 2 bases and 6 bases, in that order; junction bases with no gene match: 3. The CDR3 runs to 15 residues. Germline CDR1 PRHDT, CDR2 FYEKMQ (reference sequence). CDR3 loop: CASSLLDRGNSPLHF. DNA for the CDR3: TGTGCCAGCAGCTTACTCGACAGGGGTAATTCACCCCTCCACTTT. The full variable domain, in which reference TRBV13 and TRBJ1-6 provide the parts outside the CDR3, is AAGVIQSPRHLIKEKRETATLKCYPIPRHDTVYWYQQGPGQDPQFLISFYEKMQSDKGSIPDRFSAQQFSDYHSELNMSSLELGDSALYFCASSLLDRGNSPLHFGNGTRLTVT.

This clonotype was recorded many times. V is TRBV7-2 and J is TRBJ2-7; TRBD2 matches at 9 bases. Germline CDR1 is SGHTA and CDR2 is FQGNSA. V shed 5 bases, J shed 5 bases, and the junction held 7 bases outside the gene matches. This CDR3 region has 14 residues. CDR3 in amino acids: CASSPGGGADEQYF. Here the CDR3 DNA reads TGTGCCAGCAGCCCCGGCGGGGGGGCCGACGAGCAGTACTTC. The full variable domain, with the rest looked up from reference TRBV7-2 and TRBJ2-7, is GAGVSQSPSNKVTEKGKDVELRCDPISGHTALYWYRQSLGQGLEFLIYFQGNSAPDKSGLPSDRFSAERTGGSVSTLTIQRTQQEDSAVYLCASSPGGGADEQYFGPGTRLTVT.

This clonotype was counted at least ten times. This chain uses TRBV2 with TRBJ2-1; TRBD2 aligns across 11 bases. CDR3 length equals 15 residues. Germline V gives CDR1 SNHLY, CDR2 FYNNEI. The V gene end was trimmed by 5 bases and the J gene end by 5 bases; junction bases not matched to a gene: 5. The CDR3 sequence is CASSPTSGRDNEQFF. CDR3 bases: TGTGCCAGCAGTCCTACTAGCGGGAGAGACAATGAGCAGTTCTTC.

This chain connects TRBV20-1 to TRBJ2-5; 7 nucleotides align to TRBD1. Trimming removed 2 bases from V and 6 bases from J; junction bases left unmatched: 9. Germline-derived CDR1 and CDR2 are DFQATT and SNEGSKA (reference sequence). The CDR3 loop spans 14 amino acids. The CDR3 nucleotides are TGCAGTGCTAGAACAGGGGCCTTCCCAAAGACCCAGTACTTC. Translation gives CSARTGAFPKTQYF.

Notes on this clonotype: The junction departs from the called germline gene at one end, perhaps through a read error. The V gene is TRBV18, the J gene TRBJ2-1; the D gene is possibly TRBD2 (6 bases). CDR1 and CDR2 from the germline V gene are KGHSH and LQKENI. The CDR3 loop spans 14 amino acids. This chain's CDR3 is CASSQTGTYNGQFF. CDR3 nucleotide sequence: TGTGCCAGCTCACAAACCGGGACTTATAATGGGCAGTTCTTC.

V and J are TRBV10-2 and TRBJ2-7; D might be TRBD1 (5 bases). Trimming removed 11 bases from V and 6 bases from J, with 20 bases in between. The CDR3 runs 13 residues. Germline values: CDR1 WSHSY, CDR2 SAAADI. The DNA of the CDR3 is TGCGCCGGCACCGAAGGGGCCCGAGGCGAGCAGTACTTC. Translated, it gives CAGTEGARGEQYF.

Note on this clonotype: Germline is not matched at one junction end, which may reflect a read error. V gene TRBV9 combines with J gene TRBJ2-1; D ambiguous. Germline assignment: CDR1 SGDLS and CDR2 YYNGEE. The CDR3 has 15 residues. Here the CDR3 reads CASSVGPSPYNEQLF. The CDR3, as DNA: TGTGCCAGCAGCGTAGGTCCATCTCCCTACAATGAGCAGCTCTTC.

The chain employs TRBV6-1 and TRBJ1-4; D gene uncertain. The CDR3 runs to 16 residues. Germline V lookup: CDR1 MNHNS, CDR2 SASEGT. Deletions cut 6 bases from V and 7 bases from J, with 21 bases between. In nucleotides, the CDR3 is TGTGCCAGCAGATCACCCGCAGACACGAAGGGTGAAAAACTGTTTTTT. It specifies CASRSPADTKGEKLFF.

The table lists this clonotype with many counts. The chain combines TRBV6-5 with TRBJ1-2, with D possibly matching TRBD1 (6 bases). Deletions cut 2 bases from V and 1 base from J, with 26 bases between. The germline V gene has CDR1 MNHEY and CDR2 SVGAGI. The CDR3 consists of 20 residues. The CDR3 here is CASSYAVAGVGAGVNYGYTF. The CDR3 DNA is TGTGCCAGCAGTTACGCTGTGGCAGGGGTTGGGGCAGGGGTTAACTATGGCTACACCTTC.

This clonotype was counted at least ten times. This rearrangement joins TRBV11-1 to TRBJ2-2; D is undetermined. The CDR3 is 13 amino acids. Trimming stripped 7 bases from V and 9 bases from J, with 15 bases between. From germline, CDR1 is SGHAT and CDR2 FQDESV (reference sequence). The CDR3 DNA follows: TGTGCCAGCACCTTTTCCGGCTCATGGGAGCTGTTTTTT. It translates to CASTFSGSWELFF.

This clonotype has ten or more counts. The CDR3 loop reads CASSFPGRNTEAFF. CDR3 in DNA: TGCGCCAGCAGCTTCCCCGGGAGGAACACTGAAGCTTTCTTT. The chain uses TRBV5-1 and TRBJ1-1; no clear D. The CDR3 runs 14 residues. Germline V CDR1 and CDR2: SGHRS, YFSETQ. Trimming pared 2 bases from V and 1 base from J, leaving 9 bases between. Drawing the rest from reference TRBV5-1 and TRBJ1-1, the complete variable domain is KAGVTQTPRYLIKTRGQQVTLSCSPISGHRSVSWYQQTPGQGLQFLFEYFSETQRNKGNFPGRFSGRQFSNSRSEMNVSTLELGDSALYLCASSFPGRNTEAFFGQGTRLTVV.